This T cell receptor (beta chain) was sequenced in a study of metastatic and nonmetastatic thyroid tumors (TCRdb year 2020). About the full investigation: Repertoires from peripheral blood and from tumor or nodule tissue samples of malignant and benign thyroid patients were compared.

No treatment had been received by any patient before thyroid surgery. Patient clinical samples collected from 2012 to 2018 were retrospectively analysed using T-cell receptor beta sequencing. This clone was seen many times. Its recognized antigen is unknown. One base away there is no much larger clone; base qualities are not given. The study at large found these results: TCR beta diversity was reported as significantly higher in malignant tumors than in benign nodules, in both blood and tumor samples.

V was cut back by 0 bases and J by 1 base, leaving a gap of 10 bases between them. The CDR3 covers 17 residues, taking in both the cysteine and the phenylalanine. Only the CDR3 part of the read is kept: 51 bases, read in frame from the first base. Sequences MGHRA (CDR1) and YSYEKL (CDR2) are obtained from the germline V gene. The receptor library was made with PCR. Sequenced on an Illumina HiSeq 4000. High-throughput sequencing was used to profile the TCR beta-chain CDR3 region of every patient. The authors' pipeline ran thus. The researchers built a classifier to tell apart papillary thyroid cancer patients with distant metastasis, based on CDR3 differences among clinicopathological groups. The Shannon index was used to measure repertoire diversity, and the Morisita-Horn index was used to measure how similar tumor and blood repertoires were. TCRdb handled the public reads itself, with Q25 trimming in fastp and clone calling in MiXCR, and kept productive beta chains. These V and J calls are TCRdb output, not the study's own analysis. Within this sample are almost 70,000 clones, with 12% to 15% of them counted one time only. Around 7% of the sample is held by the ten biggest clonotypes.

The sequenced material came from blood. This chain joins TRBV4-1 to TRBJ1-6; the D segment cannot be called with confidence. The clonotype was recovered from a male donor with papillary thyroid cancer or a benign thyroid nodule (not recorded which). Some clones in this sample may be carry-over from other donors' samples. The DNA sequence is as follows: TGCGCCAGCAGCCAAGATGACCCGAGGTCCTATAATTCACCCCTCCACTTT. Its amino acids are CASSQDDPRSYNSPLHF.